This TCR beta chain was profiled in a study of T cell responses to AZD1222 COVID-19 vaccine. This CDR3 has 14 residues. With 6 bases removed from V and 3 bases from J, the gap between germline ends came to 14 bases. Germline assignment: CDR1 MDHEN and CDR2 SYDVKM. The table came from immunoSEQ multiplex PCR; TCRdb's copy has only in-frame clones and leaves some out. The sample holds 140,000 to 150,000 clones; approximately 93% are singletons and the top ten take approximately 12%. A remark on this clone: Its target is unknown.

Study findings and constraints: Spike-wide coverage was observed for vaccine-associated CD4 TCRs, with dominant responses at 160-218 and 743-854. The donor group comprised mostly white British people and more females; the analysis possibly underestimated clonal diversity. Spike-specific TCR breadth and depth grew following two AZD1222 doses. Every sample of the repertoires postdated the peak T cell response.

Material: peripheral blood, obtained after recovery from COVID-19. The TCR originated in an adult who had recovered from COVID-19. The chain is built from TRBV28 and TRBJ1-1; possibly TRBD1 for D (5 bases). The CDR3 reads CASRRGEVDTEAFF. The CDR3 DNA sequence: TGTGCCAGCAGAAGAGGGGAGGTCGACACTGAAGCTTTCTTT.